The clone carrying this T cell receptor (beta chain) was recorded a few times. Its specificity is not known. Building the TCR beta libraries relied on iRepertoire HTBI primers, and CDR3 regions underwent Arm-PCR. TCRdb fed the multiplex PCR reads into MiXCR, producing one record per CDR3 protein. The sample lists a few hundred thousand distinct CDR3 sequences, roughly 20% seen once, with around 30% in the top ten. This CDR3 has 13 residues. J was trimmed by 5 bases and V by 5 bases; bases with no gene match: 8. CDR1 is DFQATT, CDR2 SNEGSKA, per germline (reference sequence). This specimen comes from a study of regulatory T cells in long-lasting Graves disease. General study findings and limits: The number of shared public clonotypes was higher in persistent patients (approximately 3,000) than new patients (966). Under persistent disease, TRBV28, TRBJ1-2 and TRBJ2-5 were used preferentially.

The time point here: persistent/refractory GD, antithyroid drugs over 5 years with positive TRAb. RNA extracted from PBMCs served as the sequencing template. Investigators report Graves' disease was diagnosed under American Thyroid Association guidelines. Patients were enrolled at an endocrinology department in Xi'an, China. This TCR was recovered from a woman in her 40s with Graves disease. Sequencing was performed on peripheral blood mononuclear cells (PBMCs), taken when the disease was refractory, from a patient treated with antithyroid drugs. This rearrangement joins TRBV20-1 to TRBJ1-2; 7 bases line up with TRBD1. DNA for the CDR3: TGCAGTGCTGTAGGGGGCTGGGGGTATGGCTACACCTTC. Translation: CSAVGGWGYGYTF.